The 32 T cell receptor beta chains reported below all come from one sample, sequenced in a study of blood T cell repertoires in COVID-19. Generated by immunoSEQ multiplex PCR, the TCRdb table keeps only in-frame clones and is missing some. The sample has a few hundred thousand clones, about 89% seen once. Sequencing input: peripheral blood. The receptors come from a man in his forties or fifties who had recovered from COVID-19.

The rearrangement links TRBV5-1 to TRBJ1-3, with a possible D match to TRBD1 (5 bases). V lost 4 bases to trimming and J lost 0 bases, with 14 bases between them. The CDR3 totals 16 residues. The germline V gene encodes CDR1 SGHRS and CDR2 YFSETQ. In DNA form, the CDR3 reads TGCGCCAGCAGCCCTGACAGCCCTTTCTCTGGAAACACCATATATTTT. Translation gives CASSPDSPFSGNTIYF.

This rearrangement joins TRBV27 to TRBJ2-5, with TRBD2 matching over 8 bases. The CDR3 spans 13 residues. Germline V gene sequence: CDR1 MNHEY, CDR2 SMNVEV (reference sequence). With 5 bases clipped from V and 5 bases from J, the junction kept 4 bases outside the gene matches. The CDR3 bases are TGTGCCAGCAGTCGGGGGGGGTGGGAGACCCAGTACTTC. Protein: CASSRGGWETQYF.

The V call is TRBV3-1 (or the pseudogene TRBV3-2), the J call TRBJ2-1, with 8 nucleotides matching TRBD2. Trimming took 0 bases from V and 7 from J; bases not matched to a gene: 11. The length of the CDR3 is 17 residues. Germline assignment: CDR1 LGHDT and CDR2 YNNKEL (reference sequence). Here the CDR3 reads CASSQDRRVAGNNEQFF. The CDR3 DNA sequence: TGTGCCAGCAGCCAAGATCGGAGGGTAGCGGGAAATAATGAGCAGTTCTTC.

The chain is built from TRBV14 and TRBJ2-7; the match to TRBD1 covers 7 bases. The CDR3 covers 14 residues. Germline CDR1 is SGHDN and CDR2 is FVKESK. Unmatched junction bases numbered 1, after V lost 2 bases and J lost 0 bases. In DNA, the CDR3 is TGTGCCAGCAGCCAATGGGACAGCTCCTACGAGCAGTACTTC. It yields the protein CASSQWDSSYEQYF.

CDR3 loop: CASSQGTSGGPFTLFF. Here the CDR3 DNA reads TGTGCCAGCAGTCAGGGGACTAGCGGGGGCCCATTTACGCTGTTTTTT. The chain couples TRBV6-2 or TRBV6-3 to TRBJ2-2; 14 bases agree with TRBD2. The CDR3 consists of 16 residues. Per the germline V gene, CDR1 is MNHEY and CDR2 is SVGEGT. Trimming cost V 5 bases and J 13 bases; bases outside gene matches: 12.

The rearrangement uses TRBV6-1 and TRBJ2-7; 7 positions agree with TRBD1. From germline, CDR1 is MNHNS and CDR2 SASEGT. J gave up 2 bases and V 2 bases, and 6 bases lay outside the gene matches. The CDR3 has 15 residues. The CDR3 DNA is TGTGCCAGCAGTGAAACCGGGACAGCAGCCTACGAGCAGTACTTC. Residues: CASSETGTAAYEQYF.

The chain is built from TRBV11-2 and TRBJ2-1; 13 nucleotides align to TRBD2. Germline-derived CDR1 and CDR2 are SGHAT and FQNNGV. Germline trimming cut 5 bases from V and 3 bases from J; bases unmatched to any gene: 4. The CDR3 sequence is 16 residues long. For the CDR3, the DNA is TGTGCCAGCAGCAGGACTAGCGGGGGATTCTACAATGAGCAGTTCTTC. Amino acid sequence: CASSRTSGGFYNEQFF.

The gene calls are TRBV6-6 and TRBJ2-1; 9 bases match TRBD1. J gave up 8 bases and V 7 bases, and 3 bases lay outside the gene matches. The CDR3 contains 12 residues. Germline V gene sequence: CDR1 MNHNY, CDR2 SVGAGI (reference sequence). The DNA for the CDR3 is TGTGCCAGCAAGACAGGGGGGGATGAGCAGTTCTTC. Its protein product is CASKTGGDEQFF.

This chain's CDR3 is CASSVGGRGNEQFF. The CDR3 region has the DNA TGTGCCAGCAGCGTAGGGGGTAGGGGCAATGAGCAGTTCTTC. This chain links TRBV9 with TRBJ2-1; D possibly corresponds to TRBD1 (5 bases). V was trimmed by 0 bases and J by 6 bases, leaving 10 bases between them. CDR1 and CDR2 from the germline V gene are SGDLS and YYNGEE. The CDR3 has 14 amino acids.

The chain carries TRBV29-1 and TRBJ2-1; a possible D gene is TRBD2 (5 bases). Germline lookup yields CDR1 SQVTM and CDR2 ANQGSEA. The CDR3 is made up of 15 amino acids. V was cut by 3 bases and J by 3 bases, with 15 bases left in between. The CDR3 reads CSVEGWSGVYNEQFF. The CDR3 region has the DNA TGCAGCGTTGAGGGGTGGAGCGGTGTCTACAATGAGCAGTTCTTC.

The rearrangement uses TRBV20-1 and TRBJ1-5; D gene uncertain. The CDR3 contains 11 residues. Looked up from germline, CDR1 is DFQATT and CDR2 is SNEGSKA (reference sequence). The germline V and J ends were trimmed by 5 bases and 9 bases, with 11 bases remaining between them. CDR3 in DNA: TGCAGTGCTCACATTGGAGGGCCCCAGCATTTT. It yields the protein CSAHIGGPQHF.

This chain joins TRBV7-3 and TRBJ1-4, with TRBD1 matching over 9 bases. The V gene end was trimmed by 5 bases and the J gene end by 8 bases; junction bases not matched to a gene: 18. CDR1 SGHTA and CDR2 FQGTGA come from the germline V gene. This CDR3 region has 18 residues. This CDR3 is CASSPETRDRVREEKLFF. The DNA of the CDR3 is TGTGCCAGCAGCCCTGAGACCCGGGACAGGGTACGGGAGGAAAAACTGTTTTTT.

This clone occurred once. This chain links TRBV5-4 with TRBJ1-4, with a weak D call TRBD1 (5 bases). The CDR3 sequence is 14 residues long. Germline V gene lookup returns CDR1 SGHNT and CDR2 YYREEE (reference sequence). The V gene lost 1 base and the J gene lost 8 bases, with 12 bases spanning the gap. The CDR3: CASSLRGVQEKLFF. In DNA form, the CDR3 reads TGTGCCAGCAGCTTGCGGGGGGTACAGGAAAAACTGTTTTTT.

The chain combines TRBV7-9 with TRBJ1-5; perhaps TRBD1 as D (5 bases). The V end lost 5 bases, the J end lost 5 bases, and 10 bases lay between the germline ends. The CDR3 spans 13 residues. The germline CDR1 and CDR2 sequences are SEHNR and FQNEAQ (reference sequence). CDR3 nucleotides: TGTGCCAGCAGCCCCCTCAGGGATCAGCCCCAGCATTTT. It is translated as CASSPLRDQPQHF.

The chain couples TRBV4-2 to TRBJ1-1; the D gene is possibly TRBD1 (5 bases). Trimming took off 6 bases at V and 5 bases at J, with 28 bases between the two ends. This CDR3 contains 18 residues. CDR1 is LGHNA and CDR2 is YNFKEQ in the germline V gene. CDR3 region: CASSPYPVGLRPDTEAFF. The CDR3 nucleotides read TGTGCCAGCAGTCCTTATCCGGTGGGACTCAGGCCGGATACTGAAGCTTTCTTT.

The sample holds a few counts of this clone. The V and J genes are TRBV7-2 and TRBJ2-6; D is ambiguous. Per germline, CDR1 SGHTA and CDR2 FQGNSA. Deletions cut 1 base from V and 0 bases from J, with 7 bases between. CDR3 length: 16 residues. CDR3 in DNA: TGTGCCAGCAGCTTAGATCGCGCCTCTGGGGCCAACGTCCTGACTTTC. The encoded protein is CASSLDRASGANVLTF.

The V call is TRBV7-3, the J call TRBJ2-3; the match to TRBD1 covers 8 bases. CDR3 length equals 16 residues. Trimming cost V 5 bases and J 1 base; bases outside gene matches: 8. Germline CDR1 reads SGHTA; CDR2 reads FQGTGA. The DNA of the CDR3 is TGTGCCAGCAGCACCTCGGACAGGGCGGGCACAGATACGCAGTATTTT. Amino acid sequence: CASSTSDRAGTDTQYF. The full variable domain, completed using reference TRBV7-3 and TRBJ2-3, is GAGVSQTPSNKVTEKGKYVELRCDPISGHTALYWYRQSLGQGPEFLIYFQGTGAADDSGLPNDRFFAVRPEGSVSTLKIQRTERGDSAVYLCASSTSDRAGTDTQYFGPGTRLTVL.

The rearrangement joins TRBV28 to TRBJ1-2; 7 bases agree with TRBD1. Per the germline V gene, CDR1 is MDHEN and CDR2 is SYDVKM. Trimming removed 7 bases from V and 3 bases from J; junction bases left unmatched: 8. The CDR3 has 14 amino acids. CDR3 amino acids: CASNLGGAYYGYTF. CDR3 in DNA: TGTGCCAGCAACTTAGGGGGCGCCTACTATGGCTACACCTTC.

The chain combines TRBV7-2 with TRBJ2-3; D may be TRBD2 (6 bases). CDR1 is SGHTA and CDR2 is FQGNSA in the germline V gene. This CDR3 has 13 residues. Trimming stripped 3 bases from V and 4 bases from J, with 8 bases between. CDR3 residues: CASSFRDSDTQYF. For the CDR3, the DNA is TGTGCCAGCAGCTTCCGGGACTCAGATACGCAGTATTTT. The full variable domain, its missing parts supplied by reference TRBV7-2 and TRBJ2-3, is GAGVSQSPSNKVTEKGKDVELRCDPISGHTALYWYRQSLGQGLEFLIYFQGNSAPDKSGLPSDRFSAERTGGSVSTLTIQRTQQEDSAVYLCASSFRDSDTQYFGPGTRLTVL.

V is TRBV7-9 and J is TRBJ1-2, with 9 bases that match TRBD1. This CDR3 region has 17 residues. In germline, CDR1 is SEHNR, CDR2 FQNEAQ (reference sequence). Losses at the gene ends were 8 bases for V and 0 bases for J; bases not matched to a gene: 13. For the CDR3, the DNA is TGTGCCAGCGCATCACCAACAGGGGGCCCAGCTAACTATGGCTACACCTTC. It codes for CASASPTGGPANYGYTF.

This chain links TRBV6-5 with TRBJ1-5; 8 nucleotides match TRBD1. V gave up 10 bases and J gave up 3 bases; unmatched junction bases: 8. CDR1 is MNHEY and CDR2 is SVGAGI in the germline V gene. There are 14 residues in the CDR3. The CDR3 DNA is TGTGCCACCAGGAAGGACAGGGCCAATCAGCCCCAGCATTTT. Its protein product is CATRKDRANQPQHF.

The chain has TRBV6-6 and TRBJ2-1; TRBD2 matches at 11 bases. The CDR3 has 13 residues. Germline values: CDR1 MNHNY, CDR2 SVGAGI (reference sequence). The trim removed 6 bases at V and 9 bases at J, leaving 4 bases unmatched. The chain's CDR3 is CASRLAGAGEQFF. CDR3 nucleotide sequence: TGTGCCAGCAGACTAGCGGGGGCGGGTGAGCAGTTCTTC.

V usage is TRBV12-5 and J usage is TRBJ1-5; D is unclear. The V end lost 2 bases, the J end lost 0 bases, and 5 bases lay between the germline ends. The germline gives CDR1 LGHNT, CDR2 FRNRAP. CDR3 length: 14 amino acids. The CDR3 protein is CASGLIDSNQPQHF. CDR3 DNA: TGTGCTAGTGGTTTGATAGATAGCAATCAGCCCCAGCATTTT.

CDR3 in amino acids: CASSFDRHNEQFF. The CDR3 nucleotides read TGTGCCAGCAGCTTCGACAGGCACAATGAGCAGTTCTTC. The chain uses TRBV11-3 and TRBJ2-1; a possible D gene is TRBD1 (6 bases). CDR1 and CDR2 from the germline V gene are SGHNT and YENEEA. The CDR3 contains 13 residues. V dropped 3 bases and J dropped 5 bases, with 8 bases sitting between them.

Concerning this clone itself: The final CDR3 position lacks the conserved phenylalanine or tryptophan, pointing to a likely read error. The DNA is omitted, as the CDR3 cannot be located on it reliably, and the CDR3 follows TCRdb's listing. The V call is TRBV14, the J call TRBJ1-2. CDR1 and CDR2 from the germline V gene are SGHDN and FVKESK. The CDR3 region is 11 residues in length, termini included. The CDR3 region is CASSQRAPKLR.

This chain links TRBV2 with TRBJ1-4; D is undetermined. The CDR3 consists of 15 residues. CDR1 SNHLY and CDR2 FYNNEI come from the germline V gene. V was shortened by 11 bases and J by 8 bases, with 24 bases between the two germline ends. CDR3 bases: TGTGCCGGATATGGGAGCCCAGATTCCCTGGAAAAACTGTTTTTT. Protein sequence: CAGYGSPDSLEKLFF.

The gene calls are TRBV7-3 and TRBJ2-3; 13 bases map to TRBD2. The CDR3 extends over 15 amino acids. V lost 4 bases to trimming and J lost 4 bases; unmatched junction nucleotides: 2. Germline V gene sequence: CDR1 SGHTA, CDR2 FQGTGA. CDR3 bases: TGTGCCAGCAGCTCCGGGACTAGCGGGGCAGATACGCAGTATTTT. Protein sequence: CASSSGTSGADTQYF.

The rearrangement links TRBV10-3 to TRBJ1-6; no firm D call. V lost 10 bases to trimming and J lost 6 bases, with 10 bases between them. Germline CDR1 and CDR2: ENHRY and SYGVKD. The CDR3 is made up of 12 amino acids. This chain's CDR3 is CATMSGNSPLHF. As DNA, the CDR3 is TGTGCCACCATGTCGGGTAATTCACCCCTCCACTTT.

This chain links TRBV1 with TRBJ2-7; the table assigns TRBD2, which was not confirmed against the DNA. TRBV1 is marked as a pseudogene. CDR3 length equals 17 residues. Written as DNA, the CDR3 is TGCACCAGCATAAGACCTAGCGGGAGGTGGGAGGGGTACGAGCAGTACTTC. Protein: CTSIRPSGRWEGYEQYF.

The chain combines TRBV19 with TRBJ2-1, with TRBD2 matching 7 bases. V gave up 8 bases and J gave up 4 bases; unmatched junction bases: 5. CDR3 length: 13 residues. Germline CDR1 LNHDA, CDR2 SQIVND (reference sequence). CDR3: CASGRDRYNEQFF. The CDR3 DNA reads TGTGCCAGTGGGAGGGATCGGTACAATGAGCAGTTCTTC.

The chain carries TRBV10-3 and TRBJ2-3, with TRBD2 identical over 10 bases. The junction had 8 bases not matched to a gene; V was cut back by 4 bases and J by 4 bases. This CDR3 contains 16 residues. Germline V gives CDR1 ENHRY, CDR2 SYGVKD. The CDR3 here is CAISVGSLAGADTQYF. For the CDR3, the DNA is TGTGCCATCAGTGTGGGTTCGCTAGCGGGGGCAGATACGCAGTATTTT.

The gene calls are TRBV2 and TRBJ2-7; perhaps TRBD1 as D (5 bases). Germline assignment: CDR1 SNHLY and CDR2 FYNNEI. The CDR3 has 14 residues. V dropped 1 base and J dropped 2 bases, with 9 bases sitting between them. In DNA, the CDR3 is TGTGCCAGCAGTGAAGGACAGTTCACCTACGAGCAGTACTTC. It is translated as CASSEGQFTYEQYF.